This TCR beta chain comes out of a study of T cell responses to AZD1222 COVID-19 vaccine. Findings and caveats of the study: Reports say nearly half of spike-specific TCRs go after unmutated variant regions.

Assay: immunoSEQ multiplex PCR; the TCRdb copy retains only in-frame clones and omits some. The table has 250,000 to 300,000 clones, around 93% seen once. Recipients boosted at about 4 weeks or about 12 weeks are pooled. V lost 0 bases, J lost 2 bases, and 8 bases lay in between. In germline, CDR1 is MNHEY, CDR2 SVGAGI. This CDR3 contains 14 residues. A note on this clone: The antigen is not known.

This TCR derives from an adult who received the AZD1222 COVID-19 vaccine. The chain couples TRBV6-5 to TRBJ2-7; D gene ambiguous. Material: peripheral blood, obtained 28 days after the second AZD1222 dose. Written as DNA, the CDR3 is TGTGCCAGCAGTTACTCTGGGCGCACCTACGAGCAGTACTTC. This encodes CASSYSGRTYEQYF.